Presented here are 18 T cell receptor beta chains from one specimen sequenced in a study of T cell repertoires in cytomegalovirus infection (dated by TCRdb to between 2018 and 2021). Their antigen targets remain unknown. This sample's treatment or condition label indicates: in vitro stimulation with specific CMV peptide epitopes to enrich CMV-specific T cells. Sequencing relied on an Illumina HiSeq 1500. Starting from the raw public reads, TCRdb applied fastp trimming at Q25, assembled clones with MiXCR and retained in-frame beta chains. Every CDR3 protein is listed once, alongside the most common genes and DNA of its rows. The sample table contains 450,000 to 600,000 distinct CDR3 sequences; only one count was recorded for more than 30% of them. Roughly a sixth of the sample is in the top ten clones. The material was cultured PBMCs, obtained from culture after CMV antigen stimulation. The receptors derive from a human donor in good health (CMV status not recorded). Some clones in this sample may be carry-over from other donors' samples.

This clonotype was seen a handful of times. The chain employs TRBV6-2 or TRBV6-3 and TRBJ2-1; 10 bases align to TRBD1. This CDR3 is 18 amino acids long. Germline loops: CDR1 MNHEY, CDR2 SVGEGT. Trimming cost V 8 bases and J 0 bases; bases outside gene matches: 13. DNA for the CDR3: TGTGCCAGCTATGGGACAGGGGTTCTTCTGAGCTCCTACAATGAGCAGTTCTTC. It is translated as CASYGTGVLLSSYNEQFF.

This clonotype has a count of ten or more. The CDR3 sequence is CASSFGTGGTEAFF. The DNA of the CDR3 is TGTGCCAGCAGCTTTGGGACAGGCGGCACTGAAGCTTTCTTT. V is TRBV7-2 and J is TRBJ1-1; 8 bases are a match to TRBD1. Per germline, CDR1 SGHTA and CDR2 FQGNSA. The CDR3 consists of 14 residues. V shed 3 bases and J 4 bases; nucleotides not matched to a gene: 4.

CDR3 loop: CASSPRTGFYNEQFF. CDR3 DNA: TGTGCCAGCAGCCCCCGGACAGGGTTCTACAATGAGCAGTTCTTC. The genes are TRBV14 and TRBJ2-1; 8 bases are shared with TRBD1. The CDR3 spans 15 residues. Germline V gives CDR1 SGHDN, CDR2 FVKESK. Trimming took 4 bases from V and 3 from J; bases not matched to a gene: 5.

This clonotype was seen ten or more times. The chain uses TRBV7-2 and TRBJ2-5; TRBD2 agrees at 7 bases. The ends lost 3 bases at V and 4 bases at J; junction bases unmatched: 8. The germline gives CDR1 SGHTA, CDR2 FQGNSA. The CDR3 totals 15 residues. This CDR3 reads CASSLGAGRRETQYF. Here the CDR3 DNA reads TGTGCCAGCAGCTTGGGAGCGGGAAGGAGAGAGACCCAGTACTTC.

The chain combines TRBV6-5 with TRBJ2-1, with 9 bases fitting TRBD2. Germline trimming cut 0 bases from V and 7 bases from J; bases unmatched to any gene: 4. The CDR3 runs 15 residues. CDR1 is MNHEY and CDR2 is SVGAGI in the germline V gene. CDR3 in amino acids: CASSYSMLAGNEQFF. CDR3 DNA: TGTGCCAGCAGTTACTCGATGCTAGCGGGAAATGAGCAGTTCTTC.

The rearrangement uses TRBV7-9 and TRBJ2-7; no reliable D call. The CDR3 covers 13 residues. V was cut by 1 base and J by 2 bases, with 6 bases left in between. CDR1 is SEHNR, CDR2 FQNEAQ, per germline (reference sequence). The CDR3 loop reads CASSLDQPYEQYV. The CDR3 region has the DNA TGTGCCAGCAGCTTAGATCAGCCCTACGAGCAGTACGTC.

This clonotype was counted only a few times. The chain joins TRBV11-2 to TRBJ2-7, with D hard to call. The CDR3 covers 13 residues. From germline, CDR1 is SGHAT and CDR2 FQNNGV. V lost 1 base, J lost 6 bases, and 10 bases lay in between. The CDR3 DNA reads TGTGCCAGCAGCTTAGCTGTAGCTAGCGAGCAGTACGTC. It is translated as CASSLAVASEQYV.

In this sample, this clonotype turned up a few times. The chain is built from TRBV5-6 and TRBJ2-1; 13 bases agree with TRBD2. CDR3 size: 16 residues. The ends lost 0 bases at V and 7 bases at J; junction bases unmatched: 4. From germline, CDR1 is SGHDT and CDR2 YYEEEE. CDR3 protein: CASSLGVTSGRNEQFF. CDR3 nucleotide sequence: TGTGCCAGCAGCTTGGGGGTGACTAGCGGGAGGAATGAGCAGTTCTTC.

This chain links TRBV6-1 with TRBJ2-1; D remains unclear. The CDR3 sequence is 10 residues long. V lost 7 bases to trimming and J lost 3 bases, with 1 base between them. CDR1 and CDR2 (germline): MNHNS, SASEGT. DNA for the CDR3: TGTGCCAGCAACTACAATGAGCAGTTCTTC. Translating it yields CASNYNEQFF.

This clonotype was seen a handful of times. V and J are TRBV7-9 and TRBJ1-6; D perhaps matches TRBD1 (5 bases). In germline, CDR1 is SEHNR, CDR2 FQNEAQ (reference sequence). Trimming pared 3 bases from V and 8 bases from J, leaving 20 bases between. This CDR3 contains 17 residues. CDR3 DNA sequence: TGTGCCAGCAGCTTCTTACCAACAGGCTTCGGGGATTCACCCCTCCACTTT. Translation: CASSFLPTGFGDSPLHF.

V and J are TRBV20-1 and TRBJ1-5; tentative D call: TRBD1 (5 bases). The germline V and J ends were trimmed by 0 bases and 2 bases, with 20 bases remaining between them. There are 18 residues in the CDR3. The germline V gene has CDR1 DFQATT and CDR2 SNEGSKA (reference sequence). CDR3 residues: CSARDSSVGRARNQPQHF. Written as DNA, the CDR3 is TGCAGTGCTAGAGATAGTTCAGTGGGCAGGGCCCGCAATCAGCCCCAGCATTTT.

CDR3 sequence: CASSPTVGTSGKYEQFF. The CDR3 coding sequence is TGTGCCAGCAGCCCCACTGTCGGGACTAGCGGGAAGTATGAGCAGTTCTTC. J is TRBJ2-1 and V is TRBV7-6; TRBD2 aligns across 13 bases. CDR3 size: 17 residues. The germline V gene encodes CDR1 SGHVS and CDR2 FNYEAQ. With 5 bases clipped from V and 8 bases from J, the junction kept 12 bases outside the gene matches.

In this sample, this clonotype turned up many times. V usage is TRBV28 and J usage is TRBJ2-6, with D possibly matching TRBD1 (6 bases). The CDR3 is made up of 15 amino acids. The germline CDR1 and CDR2 sequences are MDHEN and SYDVKM. V shed 1 base and J shed 4 bases, with 8 bases lying between them. The CDR3, as DNA: TGTGCCAGCAGTTTATCAGGGGTCGGGGCCAACGTCCTGACTTTC. Encoded protein: CASSLSGVGANVLTF. The full variable domain, with the rest looked up from reference TRBV28 and TRBJ2-6, is DVKVTQSSRYLVKRTGEKVFLECVQDMDHENMFWYRQDPGLGLRLIYFSYDVKMKEKGDIPEGYSVSREKKERFSLILESASTNQTSMYLCASSLSGVGANVLTFGAGSRLTVL.

This clonotype was seen more than once but under ten times. This chain connects TRBV7-2 to TRBJ2-1; no clear D. V was clipped by 5 bases and J by 7 bases, with 12 bases between them. The germline V gene has CDR1 SGHTA and CDR2 FQGNSA. The CDR3 covers 13 residues. The CDR3 DNA follows: TGTGCCAGCAGCACACCAATGCCGAATGAGCAGTTCTTC. It encodes CASSTPMPNEQFF.

The chain joins TRBV20-1 to TRBJ2-7; TRBD2 aligns across 7 bases. The CDR3 spans 14 residues. The germline CDR1 and CDR2 sequences are DFQATT and SNEGSKA (reference sequence). The junction had 13 bases not matched to a gene; V was cut back by 6 bases and J by 5 bases. CDR3 bases: TGCAGTGCATTGAACCGGGACTACCTCCACGAGCAGTACTTC. Translation: CSALNRDYLHEQYF.

Many counts were recorded for this clonotype. This chain connects TRBV7-2 to TRBJ2-3; 10 bases are shared with TRBD2. CDR1 SGHTA and CDR2 FQGNSA come from the germline V gene. This CDR3 is built from 17 residues. Trimming took 6 bases from V and 5 from J; bases not matched to a gene: 14. Here the CDR3 reads CASRQITGLANEDTQYF. The CDR3 nucleotides are TGTGCCAGCAGACAAATTACGGGACTAGCGAACGAAGATACGCAGTATTTT.

This clonotype has ten or more counts. The chain is built from TRBV7-6 and TRBJ1-5, with a possible D match to TRBD1 (5 bases). CDR1 is SGHVS and CDR2 is FNYEAQ in the germline V gene. The CDR3 is 14 residues long. V was cut by 0 bases and J by 3 bases, with 6 bases left in between. The CDR3 is CASSLATDNQPQHF. In DNA, the CDR3 is TGTGCCAGCAGCTTAGCGACAGACAATCAGCCCCAGCATTTT.

This clonotype appeared many times. The chain recombines TRBV7-2 with TRBJ1-4, with a possible D match to TRBD1 (5 bases). CDR1 and CDR2 (germline): SGHTA, FQGNSA. Deletions cut 3 bases from V and 6 bases from J, with 8 bases between. The CDR3 has 13 amino acids. The CDR3 region has the DNA TGTGCCAGCAGCTTGGGGGTAGATGAAAAACTGTTTTTT. It encodes CASSLGVDEKLFF.